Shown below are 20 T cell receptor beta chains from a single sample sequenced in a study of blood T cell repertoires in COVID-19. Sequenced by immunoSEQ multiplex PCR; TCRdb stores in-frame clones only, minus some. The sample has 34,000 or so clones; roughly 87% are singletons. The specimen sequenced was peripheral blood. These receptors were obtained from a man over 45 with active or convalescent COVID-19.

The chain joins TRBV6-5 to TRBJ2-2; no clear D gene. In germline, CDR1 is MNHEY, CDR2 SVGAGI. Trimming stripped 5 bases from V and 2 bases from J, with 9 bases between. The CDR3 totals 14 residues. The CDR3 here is CASSPTRNTGELFF. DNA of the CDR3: TGTGCCAGCAGTCCGACTCGTAACACCGGGGAGCTGTTTTTT.

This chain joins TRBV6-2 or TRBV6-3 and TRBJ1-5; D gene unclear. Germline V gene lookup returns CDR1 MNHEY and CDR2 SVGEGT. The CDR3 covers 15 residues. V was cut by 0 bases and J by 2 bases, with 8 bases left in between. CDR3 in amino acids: CASSYSVAGNQPQHF. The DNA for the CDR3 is TGTGCCAGCAGTTACTCGGTCGCAGGCAATCAGCCCCAGCATTTT.

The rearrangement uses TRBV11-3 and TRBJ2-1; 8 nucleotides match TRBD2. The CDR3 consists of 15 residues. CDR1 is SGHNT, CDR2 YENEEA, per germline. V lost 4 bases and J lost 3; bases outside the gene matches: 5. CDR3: CASSYRTSSYNEQFF. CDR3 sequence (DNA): TGTGCCAGCAGCTATCGGACTAGCAGCTACAATGAGCAGTTCTTC.

As DNA, the CDR3 is TGTGCCAGCAGTTCAGCAGGGGGCTCCTATAATTCACCCCTCCACTTT. Translating gives CASSSAGGSYNSPLHF. The chain combines TRBV6-5 with TRBJ1-6, with TRBD1 identical over 7 bases. The CDR3 has 16 residues. With 4 bases clipped from V and 0 bases from J, the junction kept 3 bases outside the gene matches. The germline V gene has CDR1 MNHEY and CDR2 SVGAGI.

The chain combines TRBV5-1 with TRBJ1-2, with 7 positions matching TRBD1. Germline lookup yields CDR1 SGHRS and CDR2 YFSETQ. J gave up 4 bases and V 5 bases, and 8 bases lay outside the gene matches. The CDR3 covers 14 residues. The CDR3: CASRPGTAAYGYTF. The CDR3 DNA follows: TGCGCCAGCAGGCCCGGGACAGCCGCCTATGGCTACACCTTC.

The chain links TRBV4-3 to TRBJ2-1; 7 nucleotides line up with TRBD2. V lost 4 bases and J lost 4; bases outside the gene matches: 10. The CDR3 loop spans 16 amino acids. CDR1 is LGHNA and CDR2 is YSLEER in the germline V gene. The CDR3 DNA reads TGCGCCAGCAGCCCCAATGGGGGAGGGCCGTACAATGAGCAGTTCTTC. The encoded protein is CASSPNGGGPYNEQFF.

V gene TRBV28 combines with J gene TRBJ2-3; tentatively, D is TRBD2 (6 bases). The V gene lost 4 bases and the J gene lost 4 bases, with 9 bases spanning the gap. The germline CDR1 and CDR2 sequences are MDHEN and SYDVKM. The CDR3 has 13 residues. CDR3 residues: CASSSLAPDTQYF. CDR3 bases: TGTGCCAGCAGTTCACTAGCCCCAGATACGCAGTATTTT. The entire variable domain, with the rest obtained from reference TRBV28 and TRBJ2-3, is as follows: DVKVTQSSRYLVKRTGEKVFLECVQDMDHENMFWYRQDPGLGLRLIYFSYDVKMKEKGDIPEGYSVSREKKERFSLILESASTNQTSMYLCASSSLAPDTQYFGPGTRLTVL.

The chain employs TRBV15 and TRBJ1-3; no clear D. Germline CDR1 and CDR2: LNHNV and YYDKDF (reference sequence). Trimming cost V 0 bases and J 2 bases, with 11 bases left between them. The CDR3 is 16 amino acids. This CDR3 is CATSRDLLSAGNTIYF. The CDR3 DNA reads TGTGCCACCAGCAGAGATCTACTGAGCGCTGGAAACACCATATATTTT.

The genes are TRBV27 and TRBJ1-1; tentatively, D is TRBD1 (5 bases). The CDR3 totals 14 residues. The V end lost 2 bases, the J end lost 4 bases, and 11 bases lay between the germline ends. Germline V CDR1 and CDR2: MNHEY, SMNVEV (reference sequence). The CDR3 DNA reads TGTGCCAGCAGTTTAAGGGGCATCAGCACTGAAGCTTTCTTT. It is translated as CASSLRGISTEAFF.

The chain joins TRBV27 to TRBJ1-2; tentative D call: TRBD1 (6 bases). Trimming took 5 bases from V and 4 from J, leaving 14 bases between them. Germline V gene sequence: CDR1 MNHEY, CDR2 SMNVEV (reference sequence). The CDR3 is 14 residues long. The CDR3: CASSLGQIVYGYTF. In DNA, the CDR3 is TGTGCCAGCAGTCTCGGACAGATCGTCTATGGCTACACCTTC.

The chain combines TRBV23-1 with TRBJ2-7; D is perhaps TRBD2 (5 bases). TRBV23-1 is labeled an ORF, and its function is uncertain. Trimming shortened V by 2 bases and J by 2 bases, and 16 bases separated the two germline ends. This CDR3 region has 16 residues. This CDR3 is CASSQGFRRCPYEQYF. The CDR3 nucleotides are TGCGCCAGCAGTCAAGGTTTTAGGAGGTGCCCCTACGAGCAGTACTTC.

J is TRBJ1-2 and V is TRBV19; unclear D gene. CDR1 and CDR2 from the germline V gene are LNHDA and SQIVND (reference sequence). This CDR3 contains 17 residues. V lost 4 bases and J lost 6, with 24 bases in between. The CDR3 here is CASSRSPGISGPDGYTF. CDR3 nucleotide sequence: TGTGCCAGTAGTAGATCACCCGGGATCTCGGGTCCGGATGGCTACACCTTC.

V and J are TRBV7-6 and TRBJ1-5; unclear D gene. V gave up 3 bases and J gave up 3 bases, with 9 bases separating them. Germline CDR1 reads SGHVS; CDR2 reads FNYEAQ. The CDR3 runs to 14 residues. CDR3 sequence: CASSLGGPNQPQHF. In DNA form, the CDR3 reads TGTGCCAGCAGCTTGGGAGGGCCCAATCAGCCCCAGCATTTT.

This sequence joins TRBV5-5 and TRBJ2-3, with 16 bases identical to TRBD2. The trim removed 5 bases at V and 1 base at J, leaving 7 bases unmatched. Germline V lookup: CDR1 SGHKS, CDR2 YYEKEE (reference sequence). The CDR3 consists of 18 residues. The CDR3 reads CASSSGTSGRGGTDTQYF. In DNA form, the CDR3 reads TGTGCCAGCAGTTCCGGGACTAGCGGGAGGGGAGGCACAGATACGCAGTATTTT.

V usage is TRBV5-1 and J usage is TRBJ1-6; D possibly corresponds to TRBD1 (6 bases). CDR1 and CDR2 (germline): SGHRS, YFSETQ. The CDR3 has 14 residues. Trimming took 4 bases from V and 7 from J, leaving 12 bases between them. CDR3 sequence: CASSTGSANSPLHF. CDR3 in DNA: TGCGCCAGCAGCACAGGGTCGGCCAATTCACCCCTCCACTTT.

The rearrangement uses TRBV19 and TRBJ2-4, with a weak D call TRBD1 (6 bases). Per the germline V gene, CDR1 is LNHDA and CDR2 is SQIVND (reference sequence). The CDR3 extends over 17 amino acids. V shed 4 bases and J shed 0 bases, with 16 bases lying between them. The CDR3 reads CASSNPTGYLAKNIQYF. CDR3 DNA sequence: TGTGCCAGTAGTAACCCTACAGGGTACCTAGCCAAAAACATTCAGTACTTC.

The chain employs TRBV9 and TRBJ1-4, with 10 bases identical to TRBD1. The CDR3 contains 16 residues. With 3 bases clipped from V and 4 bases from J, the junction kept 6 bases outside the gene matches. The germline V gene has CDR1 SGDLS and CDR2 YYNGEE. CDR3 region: CASSAGQGKGNEKLFF. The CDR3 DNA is TGTGCCAGCAGCGCGGGACAGGGGAAGGGTAATGAAAAACTGTTTTTT.

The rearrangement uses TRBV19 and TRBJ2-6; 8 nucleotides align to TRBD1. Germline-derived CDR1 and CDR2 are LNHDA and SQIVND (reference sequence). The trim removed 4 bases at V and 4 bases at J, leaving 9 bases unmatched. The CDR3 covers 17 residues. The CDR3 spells CASSSSPRGPGANVLTF. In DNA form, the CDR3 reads TGTGCCAGTAGTAGCTCTCCCAGGGGGCCCGGGGCCAACGTCCTGACTTTC.

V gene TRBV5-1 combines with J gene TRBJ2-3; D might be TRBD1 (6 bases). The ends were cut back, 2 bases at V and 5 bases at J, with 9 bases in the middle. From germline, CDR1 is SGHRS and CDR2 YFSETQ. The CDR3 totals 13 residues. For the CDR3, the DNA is TGCGCCAGCAGCTTTTGGGGGCGAGATACGCAGTATTTT. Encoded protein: CASSFWGRDTQYF.

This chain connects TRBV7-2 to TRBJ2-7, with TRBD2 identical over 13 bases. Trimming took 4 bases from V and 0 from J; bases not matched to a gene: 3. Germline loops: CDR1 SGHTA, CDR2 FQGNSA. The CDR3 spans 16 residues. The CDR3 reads CASSSGLAGYSYEQYF. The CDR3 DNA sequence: TGTGCCAGCAGCTCGGGACTAGCGGGATACTCCTACGAGCAGTACTTC. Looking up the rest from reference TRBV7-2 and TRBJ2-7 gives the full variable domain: GAGVSQSPSNKVTEKGKDVELRCDPISGHTALYWYRQSLGQGLEFLIYFQGNSAPDKSGLPSDRFSAERTGGSVSTLTIQRTQQEDSAVYLCASSSGLAGYSYEQYFGPGTRLTVT.